This T cell receptor (beta chain) derives from a study of blood T cell repertoires in COVID-19. Study details: Material from acute and convalescent COVID-19 was sourced from the United States, Italy and Spain. PBMCs, B-cell-depleted T cells, or T cells were the source of the cDNA or gDNA that made up the material.

Participant-given clinical history determined each cohort assignment. V lost 5 bases, J lost 3 bases, and 17 bases lay in between. Germline V gene data show CDR1 as MDHEN and CDR2 as SYDVKM. The CDR3 is made up of 15 amino acids. Original processing methods: Estimates of nucleated cell counts were drawn from the amplification of reference gene primers. Sequencing used immunoSEQ multiplex PCR; TCRdb keeps in-frame clones, though not all of them. V and J calls and clone size are copied from that table; D and trimming were computed from the DNA. This sample has about 210,000 clones, with around 81% found just once.

The specimen was PBMCs or T cells enriched from blood (not recorded which). This TCR came from a woman aged 45-60 years with acute COVID-19. V usage is TRBV28 and J usage is TRBJ2-7; D gene ambiguous. The CDR3 region has the DNA TGTGCCAGCAGTATTTCGGCGACTCCCCGCTACGAGCAGTACTTC. Protein: CASSISATPRYEQYF.